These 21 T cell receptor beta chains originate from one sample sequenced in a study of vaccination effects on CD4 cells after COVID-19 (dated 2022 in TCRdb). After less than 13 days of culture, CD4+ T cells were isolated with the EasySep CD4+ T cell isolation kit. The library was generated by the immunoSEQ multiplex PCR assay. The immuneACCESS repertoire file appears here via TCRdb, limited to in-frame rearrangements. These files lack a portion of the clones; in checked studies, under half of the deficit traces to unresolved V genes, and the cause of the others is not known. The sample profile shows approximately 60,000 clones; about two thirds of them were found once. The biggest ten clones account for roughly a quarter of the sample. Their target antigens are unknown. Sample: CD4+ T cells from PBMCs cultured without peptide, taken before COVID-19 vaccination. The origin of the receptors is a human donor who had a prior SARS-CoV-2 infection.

DNA of the CDR3: TGTGCCAGCAGCCGAAAGCCTAAGGGCTCTGGGGCCAACGTCCTGACTTTC. Translation gives CASSRKPKGSGANVLTF. The chain joins TRBV4-2 to TRBJ2-6; D call uncertain. This CDR3 region has 17 residues. Trimming left V 4 bases short and J 0 bases short, with 13 bases between. Germline V gene data show CDR1 as LGHNA and CDR2 as YNFKEQ.

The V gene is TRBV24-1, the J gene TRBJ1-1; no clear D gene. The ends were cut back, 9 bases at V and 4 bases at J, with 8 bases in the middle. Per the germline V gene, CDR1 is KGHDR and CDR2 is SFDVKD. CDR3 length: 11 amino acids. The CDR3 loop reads CATGEGTEAFF. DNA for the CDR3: TGTGCCACCGGGGAGGGCACTGAAGCTTTCTTT.

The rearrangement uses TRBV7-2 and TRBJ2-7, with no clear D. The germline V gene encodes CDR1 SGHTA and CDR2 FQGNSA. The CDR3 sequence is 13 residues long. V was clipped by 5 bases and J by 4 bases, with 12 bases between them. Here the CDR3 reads CASSLPRLYEQYF. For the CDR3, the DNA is TGTGCCAGCAGCCTTCCAAGGCTGTACGAGCAGTACTTC.

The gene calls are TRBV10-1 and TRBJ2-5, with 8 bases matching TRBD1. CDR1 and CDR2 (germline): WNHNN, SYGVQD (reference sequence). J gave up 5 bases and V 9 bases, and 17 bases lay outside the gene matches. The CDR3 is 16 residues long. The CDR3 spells CASPPTGQVVRETQYF. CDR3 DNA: TGCGCCAGTCCACCCACGGGACAGGTCGTGAGGGAGACCCAGTACTTC.

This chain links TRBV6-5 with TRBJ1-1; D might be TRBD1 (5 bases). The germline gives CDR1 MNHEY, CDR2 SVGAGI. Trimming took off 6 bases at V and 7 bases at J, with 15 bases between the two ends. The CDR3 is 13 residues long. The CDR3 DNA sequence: TGTGCCAGCAGGCCAAATGAGGGGATTGAAGCTTTCTTT. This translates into CASRPNEGIEAFF.

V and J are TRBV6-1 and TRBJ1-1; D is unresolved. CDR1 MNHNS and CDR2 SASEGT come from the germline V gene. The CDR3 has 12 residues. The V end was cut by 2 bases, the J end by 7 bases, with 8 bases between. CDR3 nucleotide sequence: TGTGCCAGCAGTGAATACGGTGGTGAAGCTTTCTTT. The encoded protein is CASSEYGGEAFF.

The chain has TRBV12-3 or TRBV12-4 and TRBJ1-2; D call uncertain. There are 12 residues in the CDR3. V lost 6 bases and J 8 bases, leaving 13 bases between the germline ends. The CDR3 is CASSTQLWGYTF. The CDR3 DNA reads TGTGCCAGCAGCACCCAACTCTGGGGCTACACCTTC.

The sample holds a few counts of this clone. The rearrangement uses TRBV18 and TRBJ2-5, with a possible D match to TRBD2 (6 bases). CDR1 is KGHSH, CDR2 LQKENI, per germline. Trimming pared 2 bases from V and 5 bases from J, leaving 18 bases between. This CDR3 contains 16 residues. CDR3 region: CASSPFFGGNDETQYF. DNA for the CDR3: TGTGCCAGCTCACCATTTTTTGGGGGGAACGACGAGACCCAGTACTTC. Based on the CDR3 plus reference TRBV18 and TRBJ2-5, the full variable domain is NAGVMQNPRHLVRRRGQEARLRCSPMKGHSHVYWYRQLPEEGLKFMVYLQKENIIDESGMPKERFSAEFPKEGPSILRIQQVVRGDSAAYFCASSPFFGGNDETQYFGPGTRLLVL.

CDR3 in amino acids: CASGDERGGTDTQYF. CDR3 DNA sequence: TGTGCCAGCGGCGATGAGCGGGGGGGCACAGATACGCAGTATTTT. V is TRBV4-2 and J is TRBJ2-3; 9 bases are shared with TRBD2. This CDR3 region has 15 residues. Per germline, CDR1 LGHNA and CDR2 YNFKEQ. V was clipped by 8 bases and J by 1 base; unmatched bases: 7.

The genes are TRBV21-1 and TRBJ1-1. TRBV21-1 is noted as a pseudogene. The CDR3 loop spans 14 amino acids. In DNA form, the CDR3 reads TGTGCCAGCATCAGAAGGCAACCCATCCCTGAAGCTTTCTTT. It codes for CASIRRQPIPEAFF.

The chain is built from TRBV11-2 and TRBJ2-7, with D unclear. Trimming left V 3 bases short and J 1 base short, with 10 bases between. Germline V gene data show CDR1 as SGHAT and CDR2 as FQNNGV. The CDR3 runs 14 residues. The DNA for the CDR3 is TGTGCCAGCAGCTTGGGCCGTTTGTCCTACGAGCAGTACTTC. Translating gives CASSLGRLSYEQYF. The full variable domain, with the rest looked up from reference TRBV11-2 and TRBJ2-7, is EAGVAQSPRYKIIEKRQSVAFWCNPISGHATLYWYQQILGQGPKLLIQFQNNGVVDDSQLPKDRFSAERLKGVDSTLKIQPAKLEDSAVYLCASSLGRLSYEQYFGPGTRLTVT.

The CDR3 DNA reads TGTGCCAGCAGCTTAACGGGGAATTCACCCCTCCACTTT. Translation: CASSLTGNSPLHF. The chain uses TRBV7-3 and TRBJ1-6; no firm D call. The ends were cut back, 0 bases at V and 7 bases at J, with 4 bases in the middle. From germline, CDR1 is SGHTA and CDR2 FQGTGA. The length of the CDR3 is 13 residues.

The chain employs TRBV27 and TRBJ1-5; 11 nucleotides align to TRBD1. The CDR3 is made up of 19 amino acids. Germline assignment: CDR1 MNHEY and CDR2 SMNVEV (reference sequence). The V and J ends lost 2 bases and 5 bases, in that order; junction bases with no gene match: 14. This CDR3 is CASSLPFGTGGCLDQPQHF. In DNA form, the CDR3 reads TGTGCCAGCAGTTTACCCTTCGGGACAGGGGGTTGTCTTGATCAGCCCCAGCATTTT.

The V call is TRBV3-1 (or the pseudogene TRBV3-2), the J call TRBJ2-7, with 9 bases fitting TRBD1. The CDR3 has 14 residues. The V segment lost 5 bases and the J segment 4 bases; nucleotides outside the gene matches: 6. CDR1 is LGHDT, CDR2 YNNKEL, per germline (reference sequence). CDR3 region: CASSYRDRAYEQYF. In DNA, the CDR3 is TGTGCCAGCAGCTACCGGGACAGGGCATACGAGCAGTACTTC.

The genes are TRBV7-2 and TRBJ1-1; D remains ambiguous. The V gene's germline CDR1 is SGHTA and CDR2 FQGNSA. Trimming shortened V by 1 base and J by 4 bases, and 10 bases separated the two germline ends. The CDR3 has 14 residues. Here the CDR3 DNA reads TGTGCCAGCAGCTTAGGTGGGGTATTCACTGAAGCTTTCTTT. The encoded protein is CASSLGGVFTEAFF.

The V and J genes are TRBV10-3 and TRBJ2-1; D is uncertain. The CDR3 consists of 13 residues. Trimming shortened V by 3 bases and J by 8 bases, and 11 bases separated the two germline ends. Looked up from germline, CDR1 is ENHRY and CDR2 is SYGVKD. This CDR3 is CAISEIRRDEQFF. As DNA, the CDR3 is TGTGCCATCAGTGAAATTAGACGGGATGAGCAGTTCTTC.

CDR3 sequence (DNA): TGTGCCAGCCCCGTTGGGGTACTCCAAGAGACCCAGTACTTC. The encoded protein is CASPVGVLQETQYF. The J gene is TRBJ2-5, the V gene TRBV6-6; D remains ambiguous. The V gene lost 8 bases and the J gene lost 1 base, with 14 bases spanning the gap. The CDR3 runs 14 residues. CDR1 is MNHNY and CDR2 is SVGAGI in the germline V gene (reference sequence).

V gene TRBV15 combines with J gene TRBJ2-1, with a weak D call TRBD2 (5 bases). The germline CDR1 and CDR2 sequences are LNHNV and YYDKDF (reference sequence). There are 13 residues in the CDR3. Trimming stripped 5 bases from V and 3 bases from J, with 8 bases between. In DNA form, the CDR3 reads TGTGCCACCAGCGAGGGAAACTACAATGAGCAGTTCTTC. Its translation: CATSEGNYNEQFF.

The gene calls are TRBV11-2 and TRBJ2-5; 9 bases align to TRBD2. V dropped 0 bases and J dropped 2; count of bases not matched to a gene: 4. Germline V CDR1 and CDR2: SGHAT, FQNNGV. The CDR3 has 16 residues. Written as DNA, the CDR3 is TGTGCCAGCAGCTTAGAGGCGGGAGGGTGGCAAGAGACCCAGTACTTC. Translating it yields CASSLEAGGWQETQYF.

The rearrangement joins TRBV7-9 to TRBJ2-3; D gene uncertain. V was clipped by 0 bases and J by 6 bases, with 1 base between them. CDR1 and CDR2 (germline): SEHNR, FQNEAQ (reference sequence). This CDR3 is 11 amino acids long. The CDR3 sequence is CASSLADTQYF. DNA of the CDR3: TGTGCCAGCAGCTTAGCTGATACGCAGTATTTT.

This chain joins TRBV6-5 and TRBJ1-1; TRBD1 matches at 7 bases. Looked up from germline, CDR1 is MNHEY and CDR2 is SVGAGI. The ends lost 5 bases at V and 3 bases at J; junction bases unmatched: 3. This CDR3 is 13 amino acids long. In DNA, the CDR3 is TGTGCCAGCAGTCTCACAGGGGACACTGAAGCTTTCTTT. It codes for CASSLTGDTEAFF.